This TCR beta chain was recovered during a study of OX40 agonist ivuxolimab in advanced cancers. Study-level information: As their treatment, patients were administered ivuxolimab, an agonistic anti-OX40 (CD134) antibody. Dose-escalation cases comprised hepatocellular carcinoma, melanoma, renal cell or head and neck cancer.

Only in-frame clones appear in the TCRdb table, and some are missing; sequencing was by immunoSEQ multiplex PCR. The sample lists under 70,000 clones, about 85% seen once, with 2% in the top ten. Germline assignment: CDR1 LGHNA and CDR2 YNFKEQ. The CDR3 totals 18 residues. V lost 1 base and J 3 bases, leaving 21 bases between the germline ends. The J gene is TRBJ1-2, the V gene TRBV4-2, with D possibly TRBD1 on 6 matching bases. The sequence was collected from an adult with an advanced solid tumor such as melanoma, head and neck, liver or kidney cancer. Sequenced here: CD4+ or CD8+ T cells sorted from blood, sampled in a trial of the OX40 agonist ivuxolimab. CDR3 in amino acids: CASSQGGFPTGRDYGYTF. CDR3 coding DNA: TGTGCCAGCAGCCAAGGGGGGTTCCCCACAGGGAGGGACTATGGCTACACCTTC.